The rows below give T cell receptor beta chains drawn from one sample of a study of cytomegalovirus exposure and HLA in healthy donors. The assay was immunoSEQ multiplex PCR, and TCRdb's table has in-frame clones only and misses some. Of about 120,000 clones in the sample, 80% were seen once. Sequencing was done on a sample of PBMCs. These receptors all come from a man between 25 and 39 years old in good health and CMV-seropositive. Both conserved end residues are part of each CDR3. The D gene is left open where the match is weak. Clone size appears in some rows only: once, few, many, or a class for an expanded clone.

D gene	V gene	clone size	J gene	CDR3 protein	CDR3 DNA
-	TRBV11-2	-	TRBJ1-6	CASSWKGGENSPLHF	TGTGCCAGCAGCTGGAAGGGGGGGGAGAATTCACCCCTCCACTTT
TRBD1	TRBV5-6	-	TRBJ1-4	CASSPRDRGTNEKLFF	TGTGCCAGCAGCCCCCGGGACAGGGGCACTAATGAAAAACTGTTTTTT
TRBD2	TRBV5-1	-	TRBJ2-2	CASSLALAGALGELFF	TGCGCCAGCAGCTTGGCGCTAGCGGGGGCCCTGGGGGAGCTGTTTTTT
-	TRBV7-8	-	TRBJ1-5	CASSLLPSTGRTNQPQHF	TGTGCCAGCAGCTTATTGCCCTCGACAGGACGTACCAATCAGCCCCAGCATTTT
TRBD1	TRBV6-1	-	TRBJ2-1	CASNTDRGNEQFF	TGTGCCAGCAATACTGACAGGGGCAATGAGCAGTTCTTC
-	TRBV7-6	-	TRBJ1-2	CASSLGQAQGDGYTF	TGTGCCAGCAGCTTAGGACAGGCCCAGGGCGATGGCTACACCTTC
-	TRBV13	-	TRBJ2-7	CASSLANSYEQYF	TGTGCCAGCAGCTTAGCCAACAGCTACGAGCAGTACTTC
-	TRBV5-1	-	TRBJ1-2	CASSLAGVNYGYTF	TGCGCCAGCAGCTTGGCGGGGGTTAACTATGGCTACACCTTC
TRBD2	TRBV6-5	once	TRBJ2-1	CASSYSPSGGGQFF	TGTGCCAGCAGTTACTCCCCTAGCGGGGGAGGGCAGTTCTTC
-	TRBV7-2	-	TRBJ2-1	CASSFGTTYNEQFF	TGTGCCAGCAGCTTCGGTACTACCTACAATGAGCAGTTCTTC
-	TRBV28	-	TRBJ2-5	CASGGTGETQYF	TGTGCCAGCGGGGGCACCGGAGAGACCCAGTACTTC
-	TRBV4-1	-	TRBJ1-5	CASSQDGSGGNQPQHF	TGCGCCAGCAGCCAAGATGGGTCGGGAGGCAATCAGCCCCAGCATTTT
-	TRBV6-1	-	TRBJ1-5	CASSEGGFILHQPQHF	TGTGCCAGCAGTGAGGGGGGGTTCATTCTTCATCAGCCCCAGCATTTT
TRBD1	TRBV30	-	TRBJ1-2	CAWSGGTANYGYTF	TGTGCCTGGAGTGGTGGGACAGCTAACTATGGCTACACCTTC
-	TRBV6-5	once	TRBJ2-5	CASSYGQVQETQYF	TGTGCCAGCAGTTACGGGCAGGTTCAAGAGACCCAGTACTTC
-	TRBV28	-	TRBJ1-2	CASSFWGEQNYGYTF	TGTGCCAGCAGTTTTTGGGGGGAACAAAACTATGGCTACACCTTC
TRBD1	TRBV10-3	-	TRBJ1-6	CAIKAAGTGHNSPLHF	TGTGCCATCAAAGCTGCTGGGACAGGGCACAATTCACCCCTCCACTTT
-	TRBV18	-	TRBJ1-2	CASSPPNGYGYTF	TGTGCCAGCTCACCACCGAACGGCTATGGCTACACCTTC
TRBD1	TRBV19	-	TRBJ1-5	CASSPSWTGGNQPQHF	TGTGCCAGTAGTCCCAGCTGGACAGGGGGCAATCAGCCCCAGCATTTT
TRBD1	TRBV27	-	TRBJ2-7	CASARGQGAYEQYF	TGTGCCAGCGCTAGGGGACAGGGGGCGTACGAGCAGTACTTC
TRBD1	TRBV6-4	once	TRBJ1-2	CASSDSGQPYGYTF	TGTGCCAGCAGTGACTCGGGACAGCCCTATGGCTACACCTTC
TRBD1	TRBV7-8	-	TRBJ1-6	CASAERGRILTSGNSPLHF	TGTGCCAGCGCTGAGAGGGGGCGAATTTTAACTTCGGGTAATTCACCCCTCCACTTT
TRBD1	TRBV6-6	-	TRBJ1-2	CASRPWDRVRYGYTF	TGTGCCAGCAGACCCTGGGACAGGGTTCGCTATGGCTACACCTTC
TRBD1	TRBV5-1	-	TRBJ1-1	CASTTQGGTEAFF	TGCGCCAGCACCACCCAGGGGGGCACTGAAGCTTTCTTT
-	TRBV5-6	once	TRBJ1-2	CASSSKTGFNGYTF	TGTGCCAGCAGCTCTAAAACAGGGTTTAATGGCTACACCTTC
-	TRBV13	-	TRBJ1-1	CASSQRRQRAFF	TGTGCCAGCAGCCAACGTCGACAAAGAGCTTTCTTT
-	TRBV28	-	TRBJ1-5	CASRKIRRGLGPQHF	TGTGCCAGCAGAAAAATACGGCGGGGATTGGGGCCCCAGCATTTT
TRBD1	TRBV30	-	TRBJ1-2	CARRGQAVSGYTF	TGTGCCCGTCGTGGACAGGCTGTGAGTGGCTACACCTTC
-	TRBV19	-	TRBJ1-5	CASSIVQVSNQPQHF	TGTGCCAGTAGTATAGTTCAGGTTAGCAATCAGCCCCAGCATTTT
-	TRBV18	-	TRBJ1-1	CASSPPGDPYVNTEAFF	TGTGCCAGCTCACCCCCGGGAGATCCTTACGTGAACACTGAAGCTTTCTTT
-	TRBV6-6	-	TRBJ1-2	CASSAPGGRGYTF	TGTGCCAGCAGTGCCCCCGGTGGTCGTGGCTACACCTTC
-	TRBV27	once	TRBJ1-5	CASSPGHPSPDSNQPQHF	TGTGCCAGCAGCCCGGGACATCCATCTCCTGATAGCAATCAGCCCCAGCATTTT
-	TRBV2	-	TRBJ1-4	CASSVDGINEKLFF	TGTGCCAGCAGTGTGGACGGGATAAATGAAAAACTGTTTTTT
-	TRBV30	few	TRBJ1-6	CAFRVSEFSPLHF	TGTGCCTTCAGGGTATCTGAATTTTCACCCCTCCACTTT
-	TRBV5-1	-	TRBJ1-5	CASSLNQPQHF	TGCGCCAGCAGCCTGAATCAGCCCCAGCATTTT
-	TRBV4-2	once	TRBJ1-6	CASSQDLSGLRIVHF	TGTGCCAGCAGCCAAGATCTGTCAGGGTTGAGAATTGTCCACTTT
-	TRBV28	-	TRBJ2-7	CASKKTATINYEQYF	TGTGCCAGCAAGAAAACAGCGACTATTAATTACGAGCAGTACTTC
-	TRBV7-2	-	TRBJ1-4	CASSLLPEANEKLFF	TGTGCCAGCAGCTTACTTCCGGAGGCTAATGAAAAACTGTTTTTT
TRBD1	TRBV2	-	TRBJ1-6	CASLKDVGTALYNSPLHF	TGTGCCAGCTTGAAGGACGTTGGGACAGCCCTTTATAATTCACCCCTCCACTTT
-	TRBV5-8	-	TRBJ1-2	CATRQAGPGFGYTF	TGTGCCACCCGACAGGCCGGTCCCGGGTTTGGCTACACCTTC
TRBD1	TRBV11-2	few	TRBJ2-1	CASSLEVMWGQKYNEQFF	TGTGCCAGCAGCTTAGAAGTGATGTGGGGACAGAAGTACAATGAGCAGTTCTTC
-	TRBV6-5	-	TRBJ2-4	CASSSRGRGNIQYF	TGTGCCAGCAGCAGCAGGGGAAGGGGGAACATTCAGTACTTC
TRBD1	TRBV5-1	-	TRBJ1-3	CASSLLWLRDSRNTIYF	TGCGCCAGCAGCTTGTTGTGGCTACGGGACAGTAGAAACACCATATATTTT
-	TRBV4-1	once	TRBJ2-1	CASSQAVPTYNEQFF	TGCGCCAGCAGCCAAGCGGTTCCTACCTACAATGAGCAGTTCTTC
-	TRBV10-1	-	TRBJ2-5	CASSEGPGETQYF	TGCGCCAGCAGTGAGGGCCCGGGAGAGACCCAGTACTTC
-	TRBV2	-	TRBJ2-5	CASTRTGKETQYF	TGTGCCAGCACGAGAACAGGGAAAGAGACCCAGTACTTC
-	TRBV6-5	-	TRBJ2-7	CASKYRAPYEQYF	TGTGCCTCAAAATACAGGGCACCCTACGAGCAGTACTTC
TRBD1	TRBV7-6	-	TRBJ2-5	CASSLTGSQETQYF	TGTGCCAGCAGCCTGACAGGGAGCCAAGAGACCCAGTACTTC
TRBD2	TRBV9	-	TRBJ2-1	CASSELAGGYNEQFF	TGTGCCAGCAGCGAGTTAGCGGGGGGGTACAATGAGCAGTTCTTC
-	TRBV19	-	TRBJ2-1	CASSIPFGPQGATYNEQFF	TGTGCCAGTAGTATCCCCTTCGGCCCCCAGGGCGCTACCTACAATGAGCAGTTCTTC
TRBD1	TRBV5-1	-	TRBJ2-7	CASSLGAGGYEQYF	TGCGCCAGCAGCTTAGGGGCAGGGGGCTACGAGCAGTACTTC
-	TRBV5-1	-	TRBJ1-2	CASTYSDRPLDGYTF	TGCGCCAGCACCTATTCCGACAGACCACTTGATGGCTACACCTTC
TRBD1	TRBV19	-	TRBJ1-5	CASSIGRGRHQPQHF	TGTGCCAGTAGTATAGGGAGGGGGCGTCATCAGCCCCAGCATTTT
TRBD1	TRBV7-9	few	TRBJ1-5	CASSRQGIQPQHF	TGTGCCAGCAGTCGACAGGGGATTCAGCCCCAGCATTTT
TRBD1	TRBV23-1	few	TRBJ1-2	CASSQKTGLDYGYTF	TGCGCCAGCAGTCAAAAGACAGGGTTGGACTATGGCTACACCTTC